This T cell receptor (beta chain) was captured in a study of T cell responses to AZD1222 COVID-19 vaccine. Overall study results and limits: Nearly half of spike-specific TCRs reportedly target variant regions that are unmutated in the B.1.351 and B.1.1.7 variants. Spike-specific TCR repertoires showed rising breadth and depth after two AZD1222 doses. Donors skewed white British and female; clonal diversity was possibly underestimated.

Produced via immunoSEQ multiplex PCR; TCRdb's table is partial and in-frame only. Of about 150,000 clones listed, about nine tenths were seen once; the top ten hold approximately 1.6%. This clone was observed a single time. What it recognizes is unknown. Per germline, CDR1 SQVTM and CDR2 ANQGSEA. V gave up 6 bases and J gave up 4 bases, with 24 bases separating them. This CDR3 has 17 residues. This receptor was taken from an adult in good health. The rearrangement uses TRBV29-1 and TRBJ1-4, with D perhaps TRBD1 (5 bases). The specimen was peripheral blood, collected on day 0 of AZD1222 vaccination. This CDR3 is CSVSGGKGQLGNEKLFF. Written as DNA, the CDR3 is TGCAGCGTGTCCGGGGGGAAGGGGCAACTCGGTAATGAAAAACTGTTTTTT.